This TCR beta chain was captured by sequencing in a study of shared T cell receptors in the human thymus. CDR3 length: 15 amino acids. The germline V gene has CDR1 LGHNA and CDR2 YNFKEQ. V shed 8 bases and J 1 base; nucleotides not matched to a gene: 7. Repertoires were generated with immunoSEQ multiplex PCR, while TCRdb's copy carries only in-frame clones and drops some. The sample includes around 67,000 clones, roughly 96% of them seen just once. J is TRBJ2-3 and V is TRBV4-2; 9 nucleotides line up with TRBD2. Specimen: thymocytes. This clonotype originated in a human donor. CDR3 in amino acids: CASGKRTSGTDTQYF. The CDR3 DNA follows: TGTGCCAGCGGAAAGAGGACTAGCGGCACAGATACGCAGTATTTT.